Below, 30 T cell receptor beta chains from the same sample are listed, as sequenced in a study of Tregs in tolerant kidney transplant recipients. TCRdb's copy holds only in-frame clones and misses some; the assay was immunoSEQ multiplex PCR. The listing contains around 33,000 clones. The specimen was CD8+ T cells from blood, collected before the transplant. These receptors were obtained from a human donor who received a combined kidney and bone marrow transplant.

Comment on this clone: The read falls 3 residues short of the CDR3 end, and the missing part is taken from the germline J gene. V and J are TRBV13 and TRBJ2-1; 11 bases map to TRBD2. The CDR3 loop spans 15 amino acids. Per the germline V gene, CDR1 is PRHDT and CDR2 is FYEKMQ (reference sequence). With 6 bases clipped from V and 2 bases from J, the junction kept 3 bases outside the gene matches. The CDR3 reads CASRRLAGTYNEQFF. The covered CDR3 bases are TGTGCCAGCAGACGACTAGCGGGGACCTACAATGAG.

As for this clone: The read gets to within 3 residues of the CDR3 end, and the germline J gene fills in the rest. The chain couples TRBV29-1 to TRBJ1-3; tentatively, D is TRBD1 (5 bases). The CDR3 has 15 residues. The germline V gene has CDR1 SQVTM and CDR2 ANQGSEA. The V end was cut by 6 bases, the J end by 2 bases, with 17 bases between. The CDR3 bases that were read are TGCAGCGTCTTAGGTGGAGCAGGGCCTGGAAACACC. Amino acid sequence: CSVLGGAGPGNT. From start to end, the CDR3 is CSVLGGAGPGNTIYF.

A word on this clone: The read terminates 3 residues ahead of where the CDR3 ends, so the germline J gene completes it. The chain has TRBV20-1 and TRBJ1-2; tentatively, D is TRBD1 (5 bases). CDR1 is DFQATT, CDR2 SNEGSKA, per germline (reference sequence). The germline V and J ends were trimmed by 5 bases and 3 bases, with 10 bases remaining between them. CDR3 size: 12 residues. Partial CDR3 DNA: TGCAGTGCTCAAGACAGACACTATGGC. Encoded protein: CSAQDRHYG. The whole CDR3 region reads CSAQDRHYGYTF.

As concerns this clone: Read coverage stops 3 residues before the CDR3 terminus; the germline J gene supplies the remainder. The chain has TRBV20-1 and TRBJ2-5; D call uncertain. The CDR3 runs to 12 residues. V lost 5 bases, J lost 3 bases, and 10 bases lay in between. CDR1 is DFQATT, CDR2 SNEGSKA, per germline (reference sequence). The CDR3 loop is CSAPPRKETQYF. Partial CDR3 DNA: TGCAGTGCTCCCCCCCGTAAAGAGACC.

CDR3 residues: CASSLYRGGEAFF. The DNA read from the CDR3 is TGTGCCAGCAGCTTGTACAGGGGTGGTGAA. The chain recombines TRBV5-6 with TRBJ1-1; TRBD1 matches 7 bases. The read falls 3 residues short of the CDR3 end, and the missing part is taken from the germline J gene. The CDR3 loop spans 13 amino acids. Germline values: CDR1 SGHDT, CDR2 YYEEEE. The J segment lost 7 bases and the V segment lost 1 base, leaving 4 bases of the junction unmatched.

Remarks on this clone: Sequencing ends 3 residues short of the CDR3 end; the germline J gene provides the rest. The chain has TRBV2 and TRBJ2-7, with D possibly matching TRBD1 (6 bases). Germline values: CDR1 SNHLY, CDR2 FYNNEI. This CDR3 spans 13 amino acids. The V end lost 6 bases, the J end lost 1 base, and 10 bases lay between the germline ends. The CDR3 protein is CASRGTLSYEQYF. The covered CDR3 bases are TGTGCCAGCAGAGGGACACTGTCCTACGAG.

Note on this clone: The read stops 3 residues short of the end of the CDR3; the missing end is completed from the germline J gene. This chain connects TRBV7-8 to TRBJ2-7; 8 bases align to TRBD2. This CDR3 comprises 14 residues. V lost 6 bases, J lost 2 bases, and 6 bases stayed unmatched. CDR1 and CDR2 from the germline V gene are SGHVS and FQNEAQ. The CDR3 sequence is CASSSLAGTYEQYF. The DNA read from the CDR3 is TGTGCCAGCAGTTCCTTAGCGGGAACCTACGAG. The variable domain in full, completed from reference TRBV7-8 and TRBJ2-7, reads GAGVSQSPRYKVAKRGQDVALRCDPISGHVSLFWYQQALGQGPEFLTYFQNEAQLDKSGLPSDRFFAERPEGSVSTLKIQRTQQEDSAVYLCASSSLAGTYEQYFGPGTRLTVT.

CDR3 loop: CASSISPFTGELFF. Incomplete CDR3 DNA: TGTGCCAGTAGTATCTCTCCCTTCACCGGGGAG. The chain uses TRBV19 and TRBJ2-2; D is unclear. The read finishes 3 residues shy of the CDR3 end, and the germline J gene is used to complete it. The CDR3 covers 14 residues. With 3 bases removed from V and 4 bases from J, the gap between germline ends came to 9 bases. The germline V gene encodes CDR1 LNHDA and CDR2 SQIVND (reference sequence).

This chain's CDR3 is CATEGGGPLLPYEQYF. The sequenced CDR3 bases are TGTGCCACCGAAGGAGGAGGGCCCTTGCTTCCCTACGAG. The chain couples TRBV6-2 or TRBV6-3 to TRBJ2-7, with a tentative D call TRBD2 (6 bases). The sequenced fragment ends 3 residues before the CDR3 boundary, so the rest is inferred from the germline J gene. Germline CDR1 reads MNHEY; CDR2 reads SVGEGT. V lost 10 bases to trimming and J lost 2 bases, with 24 bases between them. This CDR3 is 16 amino acids long.

As regards this clone: The sequence runs out 3 residues before the end of the CDR3; the remainder is reconstructed from the germline J gene. The chain has TRBV19 and TRBJ2-7, with TRBD2 matching over 9 bases. The CDR3 is 15 amino acids. The germline CDR1 and CDR2 sequences are LNHDA and SQIVND (reference sequence). The J segment lost 2 bases and the V segment lost 10 bases, leaving 12 bases of the junction unmatched. This chain's CDR3 is CATSWDLAGTYEQYF. The part of the CDR3 DNA that was read is TGTGCCACCTCCTGGGACCTAGCGGGAACCTACGAG.

Comments on this clone: The DNA ends 3 residues before the CDR3 does, and the rest of the CDR3 is filled in from the germline J gene. The chain recombines TRBV5-1 with TRBJ2-7, with D perhaps matching TRBD1 (6 bases). Germline loops: CDR1 SGHRS, CDR2 YFSETQ. The CDR3 extends over 13 amino acids. V lost 3 bases and J lost 4, with 11 bases in between. The covered CDR3 bases are TGCGCCAGCAGCTACGACAGGAGTTACGAG. Translated: CASSYDRSYE. The entire CDR3 reads CASSYDRSYEQYF.

In the case of this clone: The CDR3 goes on 3 residues after the read ends, and that part is filled in from the germline J gene. This chain links TRBV7-3 with TRBJ2-2; the D gene is possibly TRBD1 (7 bases). Germline CDR1 and CDR2: SGHTA and FQGTGA. Trimming shortened V by 5 bases and J by 4 bases, and 20 bases separated the two germline ends. This CDR3 is 17 amino acids long. The chain's CDR3 is CASSVLQGMGGTGELFF. The covered CDR3 bases are TGTGCCAGCAGCGTGTTACAGGGGATGGGAGGCACCGGGGAG.

Notes on this clone: Read data end 3 residues before the CDR3 end; the end is taken from the germline J gene. The V call is TRBV7-9, the J call TRBJ1-1; 7 bases align to TRBD1. The CDR3 has 13 residues. Germline values: CDR1 SEHNR, CDR2 FQNEAQ (reference sequence). After removal of 7 bases from V and 2 bases from J, the junction contained 4 bases not matched to a gene. CDR3 sequence reads: CASKGGGNTEAFF. The sequenced part of the CDR3 DNA is TGTGCCAGCAAAGGGGGCGGAAACACTGAA.

With respect to this clone: With the read ending 3 residues before the CDR3 end, the germline J gene is used to fill in that end. V gene TRBV20-1 combines with J gene TRBJ1-2; 11 positions agree with TRBD1. V was pared by 6 bases and J by 4 bases, with 13 bases of the junction left unmatched. The CDR3 contains 16 residues. CDR1 and CDR2 (germline): DFQATT, SNEGSKA (reference sequence). CDR3 protein: CSAPPEDRGPPYGYTF. The covered CDR3 bases are TGCAGTGCCCCTCCCGAGGACAGGGGGCCGCCCTATGGC.

Details on this clone: An end of the junction differs from the germline gene, which may be a read error. The CDR3 sequence is CASSQGVADTGELFF. CDR3 bases read: TGCGCCAGCAGCCAAGGGGTAGCGGACACCGGGGAG. The V and J genes are TRBV4-2 and TRBJ2-2, with a possible D match to TRBD2 (6 bases). The CDR3 extends 3 residues past the end of the read, so its final part is completed from the germline J gene. The CDR3 length is 15 residues. The V gene's germline CDR1 is LGHNA and CDR2 YNFKEQ.

Comments on this clone: The read is 3 residues too short to cover the CDR3 end, so that end is filled in from the germline J gene. The genes are TRBV6-2 or TRBV6-3 and TRBJ2-2; D call uncertain. Trimming cost V 6 bases and J 1 base, with 6 bases left between them. Germline V gene lookup returns CDR1 MNHEY and CDR2 SVGEGT. The CDR3 is 13 residues long. This chain's CDR3 is CASSRQNTGELFF. CDR3 bases read: TGTGCCAGCAGCCGACAGAACACCGGGGAG.

Of note for this clone: The CDR3 end falls 3 residues outside the read, so it is completed with the germline J gene. The rearrangement joins TRBV19 to TRBJ2-1; the D gene is possibly TRBD1 (5 bases). CDR3 length: 15 amino acids. The germline CDR1 and CDR2 sequences are LNHDA and SQIVND (reference sequence). The V and J ends lost 3 bases and 0 bases respectively, with 9 bases between them. CDR3 DNA, as far as it was read: TGTGCCAGTAGTATGGACACGAGCTCCTACAATGAG. Translation gives CASSMDTSSYNE. The entire CDR3 sequence reads CASSMDTSSYNEQFF.

As for this clone: The read gets to within 3 residues of the CDR3 end, and the germline J gene fills in the rest. The rearrangement joins TRBV30 to TRBJ2-2; TRBD1 is a possible D gene (6 bases). The CDR3 has 13 residues. Germline-derived CDR1 and CDR2 are GTSNPN and SVGIG (reference sequence). The covered CDR3 bases are TGTGCAGCCTACCCAGGGGCGGTCGGGGAG. It encodes CAAYPGAVGE. The complete CDR3 reads CAAYPGAVGELFF.

Concerning this clone: The CDR3 is cut off 3 residues early in the read; its end comes from the germline J gene. The V call is TRBV7-9, the J call TRBJ2-7; the D gene is possibly TRBD1 (6 bases). V was shortened by 5 bases and J by 2 bases, with 13 bases between the two germline ends. This CDR3 region has 14 residues. The germline V gene encodes CDR1 SEHNR and CDR2 FQNEAQ (reference sequence). The CDR3 DNA, read in part, is TGTGCCAGCAGCCCGATGGACAGAGCCTACGAG. It specifies CASSPMDRAYE. The whole CDR3 is CASSPMDRAYEQYF.

Concerning this clone itself: The read terminates 3 residues before the CDR3 end, so the remaining end is supplied by the germline J gene. V usage is TRBV20-1 and J usage is TRBJ2-1, with 9 bases aligning to TRBD2. With 1 base clipped from V and 0 bases from J, the junction kept 10 bases outside the gene matches. The germline CDR1 and CDR2 sequences are DFQATT and SNEGSKA (reference sequence). The CDR3 spans 18 residues. The CDR3 here is CSARVWGIAGASYNEQFF. The CDR3 bases that were read are TGCAGTGCTAGAGTTTGGGGAATAGCGGGAGCCTCCTACAATGAG.

CDR3 loop: CASSFGAGAGDTQYF. The sequenced part of the CDR3 DNA is TGTGCCAGCAGCTTTGGTGCGGGAGCAGGAGATACG. This chain links TRBV7-3 with TRBJ2-3, with 7 bases fitting TRBD2. The sequenced fragment ends 3 residues before the CDR3 boundary, so the rest is inferred from the germline J gene. This CDR3 is built from 15 residues. Germline CDR1 is SGHTA and CDR2 is FQGTGA. J lost 5 bases, V lost 3 bases, and 8 bases had no gene match.

On this clone itself: The read gets to within 3 residues of the CDR3 end, and the germline J gene fills in the rest. The rearrangement uses TRBV11-1 and TRBJ1-1, with unresolved D. This CDR3 has 13 residues. Trimming removed 3 bases at V and 1 base at J, with 6 bases between. Per the germline V gene, CDR1 is SGHAT and CDR2 is FQDESV (reference sequence). The sequenced CDR3 bases are TGTGCCAGCAGCTTTGAGGGGAACACTGAA. Protein product: CASSFEGNTE. The full CDR3 reads CASSFEGNTEAFF.

A note on this clone: The read falls 3 residues short of the CDR3 end, and the missing part is taken from the germline J gene. The rearrangement joins TRBV2 to TRBJ2-1, with 11 positions matching TRBD2. The germline V gene encodes CDR1 SNHLY and CDR2 FYNNEI. The CDR3 runs to 15 residues. V dropped 6 bases and J dropped 8; count of bases not matched to a gene: 9. The CDR3 region is CASRIPSGRRDEQFF. The CDR3 DNA, read in part, is TGTGCCAGCAGGATTCCTAGCGGGAGGAGGGATGAG. The variable domain in full, completed from reference TRBV2 and TRBJ2-1, reads EPEVTQTPSHQVTQMGQEVILRCVPISNHLYFYWYRQILGQKVEFLVSFYNNEISEKSEIFDDQFSVERPDGSNFTLKIRSTKLEDSAMYFCASRIPSGRRDEQFFGPGTRLTVL.

Concerning this clone: The DNA ends 3 residues before the CDR3 does, and the rest of the CDR3 is filled in from the germline J gene. The J gene is TRBJ2-7, the V gene TRBV5-1; the D is unclear. The V gene's germline CDR1 is SGHRS and CDR2 YFSETQ. Trimming pared 0 bases from V and 2 bases from J, leaving 15 bases between. The CDR3 sequence is 16 residues long. The CDR3 protein is CASSLDFVSKAYEQYF. The part of the CDR3 DNA that was read is TGCGCCAGCAGCTTGGACTTCGTTTCGAAAGCCTACGAG.

Concerning this clone itself: The missing CDR3 end, 3 residues past where the read stops, is filled in from the germline J gene. This chain connects TRBV19 to TRBJ1-5; tentative D call: TRBD1 (5 bases). Trimming took 6 bases from V and 1 from J, leaving 16 bases between them. The CDR3 consists of 16 residues. Germline CDR1 LNHDA, CDR2 SQIVND (reference sequence). CDR3 DNA, as far as it was read: TGTGCCAGTAGGGCGCAACAGGAGCGCAGCAATCAGCCC. Translated, it gives CASRAQQERSNQP. The whole CDR3 protein is CASRAQQERSNQPQHF.

In the case of this clone: The CDR3 end falls 3 residues outside the read, so it is completed with the germline J gene. This chain joins TRBV20-1 and TRBJ2-7; D remains unclear. Trimming stripped 5 bases from V and 4 bases from J, with 15 bases between. Germline assignment: CDR1 DFQATT and CDR2 SNEGSKA (reference sequence). This CDR3 is built from 13 residues. CDR3 DNA (partial): TGCAGTGCTCCAATTGACAAGACGTACGAG. Translation: CSAPIDKTYE. The full CDR3 protein is CSAPIDKTYEQYF.

Comment on this clone: A read error may produce the germline difference seen at one junction end. The sequence runs out 3 residues before the end of the CDR3; the remainder is reconstructed from the germline J gene. The chain joins TRBV4-2 to TRBJ2-1; D call uncertain. Per the germline V gene, CDR1 is LGHNA and CDR2 is YNFKEQ. The CDR3 loop spans 16 amino acids. The CDR3 spells CASSQDNWLGVNEQFF. The sequenced CDR3 bases are TGCGCCAGCAGCCAAGATAACTGGCTAGGCGTCAATGAG.

On this clone: The read finishes 3 residues shy of the CDR3 end, and the germline J gene is used to complete it. The chain couples TRBV7-2 to TRBJ2-1; tentative D call: TRBD2 (5 bases). Trimming stripped 3 bases from V and 4 bases from J, with 7 bases between. CDR3 length: 13 amino acids. CDR1 and CDR2 (germline): SGHTA, FQGNSA. The DNA read from the CDR3 is TGTGCCAGCAGCTTTAGCGAATACAATGAG. Translation gives CASSFSEYNE. The whole CDR3 protein reads CASSFSEYNEQFF.

Of note for this clone: The read finishes 3 residues shy of the CDR3 end, and the germline J gene is used to complete it. This chain joins TRBV6-2 or TRBV6-3 and TRBJ2-5, with 8 positions matching TRBD1. Germline assignment: CDR1 MNHEY and CDR2 SVGEGT. The V gene end was trimmed by 8 bases and the J gene end by 4 bases; junction bases not matched to a gene: 9. The CDR3 is made up of 14 amino acids. This CDR3 is CASVLSGGPETQYF. The sequenced part of the CDR3 DNA is TGTGCCAGCGTTCTATCAGGGGGCCCAGAGACC.

Regarding this clone: The CDR3 is cut off 3 residues early in the read; its end comes from the germline J gene. The genes are TRBV19 and TRBJ2-1; 8 bases are a match to TRBD2. With V trimmed by 3 bases and J by 4 bases, 5 bases remained unmatched. The V gene's germline CDR1 is LNHDA and CDR2 SQIVND (reference sequence). This CDR3 has 15 residues. CDR3 DNA (partial): TGTGCCAGTAGTATCGGACTAGCATATTACAATGAG. This gives the protein CASSIGLAYYNE. The whole CDR3 sequence is CASSIGLAYYNEQFF.